This record covers a single TCR beta chain. Its antigen is still unknown. The data originate from a study of cytotoxic CD8 clonotypes in ibrutinib-treated CLL. Study information: Response was recorded as partial in 24 patients and complete in 2; at median roughly 68 months, approximately 15 remained remitted and about 12 had progressed. General study points: Starting clonality was above that of age-matched healthy donors and tracked circulating CD8+ T-cell counts. There were few public clonotypes, and on treatment they contracted or stayed stable.

Some clones are missing from TCRdb's copy, which holds only in-frame ones; the method was immunoSEQ multiplex PCR. The profile shows 100,000 to 150,000 clones, approximately 83% of them singletons. The CDR3 is made up of 16 amino acids. Germline CDR1 is SGHTS and CDR2 is YDEGEE. Trimming shortened V by 1 base and J by 0 bases, and 11 bases separated the two germline ends. Sequences were derived from PBMCs, sampled after 24 months of ibrutinib treatment. The clonotype originates from a human donor with chronic lymphocytic leukemia. The chain recombines TRBV5-8 with TRBJ1-5, with D perhaps matching TRBD1 (5 bases). This chain's CDR3 is CASSLLGGYSNQPQHF. The CDR3 coding sequence is TGTGCCAGCAGCTTGTTGGGGGGATATAGCAATCAGCCCCAGCATTTT.